The 23 T cell receptor beta chains given below trace back to one sample, sequenced in a study of vaccination and CD4 T cells after COVID-19. The study sequenced cultured CD4+ T cell DNA using the Oncomine TCR Beta short-read assay. TCRdb fed the PCR reads into MiXCR, producing one record per CDR3 protein. The sample lists 12,000 to 15,000 distinct CDR3 sequences, around half seen once, with approximately 7.8% in the top ten. What these receptors recognize is not known. Treatment defined: roughly ten-day PBMC culture with coronavirus spike peptide pools or control peptides (ViraFEST assay). Sequencing was done on a sample of CD4+ T cells from blood, cultured in vitro. The receptors originated from a human donor who had recovered from COVID-19.

This clonotype was seen more than once but under ten times. The chain has TRBV5-1 and TRBJ2-5; TRBD2 aligns across 11 bases. The CDR3 loop spans 16 amino acids. V shed 4 bases and J 2 bases; nucleotides not matched to a gene: 7. In germline, CDR1 is SGHRS, CDR2 YFSETQ. The CDR3 coding sequence is TGCGCCAGCAGCCCCGGGACTAGCGGCACTCAAGAGACCCAGTACTTC. Translated, it gives CASSPGTSGTQETQYF.

The chain recombines TRBV27 with TRBJ1-3; the D is unclear. Looked up from germline, CDR1 is MNHEY and CDR2 is SMNVEV (reference sequence). The CDR3 loop spans 14 amino acids. V was pared by 5 bases and J by 1 base, with 9 bases between. The CDR3 is CASSLYNSGNTIYF. The CDR3 bases are TGTGCCAGCAGTCTCTACAATTCTGGAAACACCATATATTTT.

The chain has TRBV7-2 and TRBJ2-5, with D possibly TRBD2 on 6 matching bases. Trimming pared 2 bases from V and 1 base from J, leaving 11 bases between. The CDR3 totals 15 residues. Germline lookup yields CDR1 SGHTA and CDR2 FQGNSA. CDR3 amino acids: CASSLWAGIQETQYF. In DNA form, the CDR3 reads TGTGCCAGCAGCTTATGGGCGGGGATCCAAGAGACCCAGTACTTC.

The CDR3 coding sequence is TGTGCCAGCAGTCGTAATTCGGGGGCGGATCAGCCCCAGCATTTT. This translates into CASSRNSGADQPQHF. The V and J genes are TRBV6-1 and TRBJ1-5; a weak D match, TRBD1 (6 bases). The CDR3 consists of 15 residues. Per germline, CDR1 MNHNS and CDR2 SASEGT. V gave up 5 bases and J gave up 5 bases, with 16 bases separating them.

Of note for this clonotype: One end of the junction varies from germline; a read error may be responsible. The gene calls are TRBV15 and TRBJ1-2; TRBD1 is a possible D gene (5 bases). Germline loops: CDR1 LNHNV, CDR2 YYDKDF (reference sequence). The length of the CDR3 is 13 residues. The CDR3 DNA sequence: TGTGTCACCAGCAGAGATGGGGGGAGCGGCTACACCTTC. Its protein product is CVTSRDGGSGYTF.

The chain is built from TRBV2 and TRBJ2-1; the D gene is possibly TRBD1 (5 bases). Trimming cost V 2 bases and J 0 bases, with 11 bases left between them. The CDR3 runs 16 residues. Germline-derived CDR1 and CDR2 are SNHLY and FYNNEI. Here the CDR3 reads CASSEQRQSSYNEQFF. CDR3 nucleotides: TGTGCCAGCAGTGAACAAAGACAGAGCTCCTACAATGAGCAGTTCTTC. The complete variable domain, with remaining parts taken from reference TRBV2 and TRBJ2-1, reads EPEVTQTPSHQVTQMGQEVILRCVPISNHLYFYWYRQILGQKVEFLVSFYNNEISEKSEIFDDQFSVERPDGSNFTLKIRSTKLEDSAMYFCASSEQRQSSYNEQFFGPGTRLTVL.

For the CDR3, the DNA is TGCAGTGCTCCGGGAGAGGACGGGACCCAGTACTTC. It is translated as CSAPGEDGTQYF. This rearrangement joins TRBV20-1 to TRBJ2-5; TRBD2 is a possible D gene (6 bases). The CDR3 runs 12 residues. Germline loops: CDR1 DFQATT, CDR2 SNEGSKA (reference sequence). The V and J ends lost 5 bases and 7 bases respectively, with 14 bases between them.

This rearrangement joins TRBV30 to TRBJ1-6, with 7 bases lining up with TRBD1. Per the germline V gene, CDR1 is GTSNPN and CDR2 is SVGIG (reference sequence). The CDR3 consists of 17 residues. J lost 7 bases, V lost 6 bases, and 18 bases had no gene match. The CDR3 sequence is CACRGVFLLGQNSPLHF. The CDR3 coding sequence is TGTGCCTGTCGCGGTGTCTTCTTACTGGGACAGAATTCACCCCTCCACTTT.

The chain joins TRBV5-1 to TRBJ2-5, with 10 positions matching TRBD2. Per the germline V gene, CDR1 is SGHRS and CDR2 is YFSETQ. After removal of 2 bases from V and 3 bases from J, the junction contained 13 bases not matched to a gene. CDR3 length: 18 amino acids. CDR3 coding DNA: TGCGCCAGCAGCTTAAAGACTAGCGGGTTCATCGGGGAAGAGACCCAGTACTTC. It translates to CASSLKTSGFIGEETQYF.

The gene calls are TRBV23-1 and TRBJ2-4; 8 positions match TRBD2. TRBV23-1 is recorded as an ORF, its role being uncertain. The CDR3 covers 15 residues. The V gene end was trimmed by 6 bases and the J gene end by 8 bases; junction bases not matched to a gene: 12. CDR3 residues: CASSQGRWRGDIQYF. The CDR3 DNA follows: TGCGCCAGCAGCCAGGGGCGGTGGCGGGGGGACATTCAGTACTTC.

This chain links TRBV19 with TRBJ1-1; 9 bases are shared with TRBD1. Germline V gene data show CDR1 as LNHDA and CDR2 as SQIVND (reference sequence). With 4 bases clipped from V and 3 bases from J, the junction kept 15 bases outside the gene matches. The CDR3 has 18 residues. The CDR3 DNA reads TGTGCCAGTAGTACGTTCCACCCTTCCGGGGACAGGGACACTGAAGCTTTCTTT. This translates into CASSTFHPSGDRDTEAFF.

J is TRBJ2-1 and V is TRBV20-1; the match to TRBD2 covers 14 bases. V dropped 6 bases and J dropped 7; count of bases not matched to a gene: 5. Germline CDR1 and CDR2: DFQATT and SNEGSKA (reference sequence). The CDR3 extends over 14 amino acids. The CDR3 sequence: CSAPGLAGENEQFF. The CDR3 bases are TGCAGTGCCCCGGGACTAGCGGGAGAAAATGAGCAGTTCTTC.

The chain is built from TRBV5-1 and TRBJ2-2; D call uncertain. Trimming pared 4 bases from V and 1 base from J, leaving 11 bases between. The germline gives CDR1 SGHRS, CDR2 YFSETQ. The length of the CDR3 is 15 residues. The CDR3 is CASSLGLRNTGELFF. The CDR3 DNA follows: TGCGCCAGCAGCCTAGGGCTGCGGAACACCGGGGAGCTGTTTTTT.

This clonotype has more than one count but fewer than ten. The chain combines TRBV11-2 with TRBJ1-5, with a weak D call TRBD1 (6 bases). The CDR3 extends over 15 amino acids. Germline values: CDR1 SGHAT, CDR2 FQNNGV. V dropped 1 base and J dropped 1 base, with 8 bases sitting between them. The CDR3 region is CASSLGTGSNQPQHF. DNA of the CDR3: TGTGCCAGCAGCTTAGGTACAGGGAGCAATCAGCCCCAGCATTTT.

This clonotype was detected once. Here the CDR3 DNA reads TGTGCCAGCAGCTACGGACTCGGGGCTAATGAAAAACTGTTTTTT. Translation gives CASSYGLGANEKLFF. The gene calls are TRBV9 and TRBJ1-4; D ambiguous. The CDR3 is 15 amino acids. Looked up from germline, CDR1 is SGDLS and CDR2 is YYNGEE. Trimming took 4 bases from V and 3 from J, leaving 13 bases between them.

This clonotype was counted a few times. The V call is TRBV20-1, the J call TRBJ2-7; 8 bases are shared with TRBD1. The germline V gene encodes CDR1 DFQATT and CDR2 SNEGSKA (reference sequence). CDR3 length: 16 residues. Trimming took 3 bases from V and 3 from J; bases not matched to a gene: 13. The CDR3 sequence: CSASPDRGLTFYEQYF. CDR3 DNA: TGCAGTGCTAGTCCCGACAGGGGCCTTACTTTCTACGAGCAGTACTTC.

The chain carries TRBV2 and TRBJ2-5, with no clear D. In germline, CDR1 is SNHLY, CDR2 FYNNEI. Trimming stripped 9 bases from V and 1 base from J, with 6 bases between. This CDR3 has 11 residues. CDR3 nucleotides: TGTGCCAGTCTCCTCCAAGAGACCCAGTACTTC. It translates to CASLLQETQYF.

The rearrangement links TRBV27 to TRBJ1-2; TRBD1 matches at 7 bases. Trimming removed 5 bases from V and 8 bases from J; junction bases left unmatched: 17. CDR1 is MNHEY and CDR2 is SMNVEV in the germline V gene (reference sequence). CDR3 length: 16 amino acids. CDR3 sequence: CASSPLPSDRAGGYTF. CDR3 coding DNA: TGTGCCAGCAGTCCATTGCCTTCAGACAGGGCGGGGGGCTACACCTTC.

The V gene is TRBV10-3, the J gene TRBJ1-1; TRBD1 might be the D (5 bases). The CDR3 is 15 amino acids. V was cut by 0 bases and J by 1 base, with 9 bases left in between. Germline V CDR1 and CDR2: ENHRY, SYGVKD. CDR3 in DNA: TGTGCCATCAGTGAGTCTTCAGGGACGAACACTGAAGCTTTCTTT. Its protein product is CAISESSGTNTEAFF.

The chain carries TRBV11-2 and TRBJ1-2; D unresolved. The CDR3 is 13 amino acids. Germline lookup yields CDR1 SGHAT and CDR2 FQNNGV. The CDR3 DNA reads as TGTGCTTACACGATCTCCGAGGGCTATGGCTACACCTTC. Amino acid sequence: CAYTISEGYGYTF.

This clonotype was counted a few times. This chain links TRBV27 with TRBJ1-6; 10 bases map to TRBD1. The CDR3 loop spans 14 amino acids. Per the germline V gene, CDR1 is MNHEY and CDR2 is SMNVEV (reference sequence). V shed 5 bases and J 7 bases; nucleotides not matched to a gene: 2. The CDR3 coding sequence is TGTGCCAGCAGTGACAGGGGGCCGAATTCACCCCTCCACTTT. It specifies CASSDRGPNSPLHF.

The chain uses TRBV7-2 and TRBJ2-1; D could derive from TRBD1 or TRBD2 (5 bases each). The V end was cut by 1 base, the J end by 8 bases, with 21 bases between. The CDR3 runs 17 residues. Germline loops: CDR1 SGHTA, CDR2 FQGNSA. CDR3 sequence (DNA): TGTGCCAGCAGCTTAGGGGGGTGGGGGTCAACGGAAGATGAGCAGTTCTTC. Translation gives CASSLGGWGSTEDEQFF.

The rearrangement uses TRBV6-1 and TRBJ1-3; maybe TRBD1 (5 bases). Germline loops: CDR1 MNHNS, CDR2 SASEGT. There are 13 residues in the CDR3. V was pared by 7 bases and J by 4 bases, with 11 bases between. The DNA of the CDR3 is TGTGCCAGCACAGGGACGGGCGGAAACACCATATATTTT. Its translation: CASTGTGGNTIYF.